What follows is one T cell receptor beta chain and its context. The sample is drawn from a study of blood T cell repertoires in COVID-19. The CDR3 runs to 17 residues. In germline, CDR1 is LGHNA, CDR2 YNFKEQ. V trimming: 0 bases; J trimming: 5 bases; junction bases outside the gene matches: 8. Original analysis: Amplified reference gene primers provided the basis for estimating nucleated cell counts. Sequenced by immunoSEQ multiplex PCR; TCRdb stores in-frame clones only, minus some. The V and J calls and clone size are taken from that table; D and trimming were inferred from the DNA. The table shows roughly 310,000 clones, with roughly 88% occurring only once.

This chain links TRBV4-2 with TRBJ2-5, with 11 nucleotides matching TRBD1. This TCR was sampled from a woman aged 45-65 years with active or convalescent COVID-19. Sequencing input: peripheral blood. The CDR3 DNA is TGTGCCAGCAGCCAAGATTACGGACAGGGGGCAGGGGAGACCCAGTACTTC. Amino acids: CASSQDYGQGAGETQYF.